The 31 T cell receptor beta chains below come from one sample, sequenced in a study of T cell repertoires in cytomegalovirus infection. TCRdb re-derived calls from the reads in MiXCR, one entry per CDR3 protein. The table shows about 920,000 distinct CDR3 sequences, with around a third occurring only once. These receptors have no identified antigens. This sample comprised cultured CD8+ T cells from PBMCs, obtained from culture after CMV antigen stimulation. The receptors come from a human donor in good health (CMV status not recorded). Some clones in this sample may be carry-over from other donors' samples.

This clonotype turned up a few times. V usage is TRBV9 and J usage is TRBJ2-2; D is possibly TRBD2 (5 bases). The CDR3 spans 15 residues. From germline, CDR1 is SGDLS and CDR2 YYNGEE. The V gene lost 0 bases and the J gene lost 6 bases, with 12 bases spanning the gap. CDR3 amino acids: CASSVGPSRAGELFF. In DNA, the CDR3 is TGTGCCAGCAGCGTAGGCCCTAGCCGGGCCGGGGAGCTGTTTTTT.

This clonotype was seen a few times. The chain recombines TRBV10-3 with TRBJ2-1, with TRBD1 identical over 7 bases. Unmatched junction bases numbered 16, after V lost 0 bases and J lost 8 bases. CDR3 length equals 18 residues. The V gene's germline CDR1 is ENHRY and CDR2 SYGVKD. The CDR3 loop is CAISESETGMTPTDEQFF. The CDR3 DNA follows: TGTGCCATCAGTGAGTCGGAGACAGGGATGACCCCTACGGATGAGCAGTTCTTC.

The chain carries TRBV5-4 and TRBJ2-7, with D tentatively TRBD1 (6 bases). CDR1 and CDR2 from the germline V gene are SGHNT and YYREEE (reference sequence). Trimming cost V 3 bases and J 3 bases, with 10 bases left between them. This CDR3 is built from 13 residues. This CDR3 reads CASSSQGLYEQYF. The CDR3 DNA is TGTGCCAGCAGCTCGCAGGGGCTCTACGAGCAGTACTTC.

The chain combines TRBV15 with TRBJ2-7; 12 bases agree with TRBD1. Germline lookup yields CDR1 LNHNV and CDR2 YYDKDF (reference sequence). The CDR3 length is 13 residues. Trimming at V came to 5 bases and at J to 7 bases, leaving 3 bases not matched to a gene. The CDR3 reads CATSGDRGLEQYF. In DNA, the CDR3 is TGTGCCACCAGCGGGGACAGGGGGCTTGAGCAGTACTTC.

The chain uses TRBV28 and TRBJ2-5, with TRBD1 matching over 7 bases. J gave up 0 bases and V 6 bases, and 19 bases lay outside the gene matches. The V gene's germline CDR1 is MDHEN and CDR2 SYDVKM. The CDR3 loop spans 19 amino acids. In nucleotides, the CDR3 is TGTGCCAGCAGCAGGGACAGCCGTGCAGGGAGTGTCTACCAAGAGACCCAGTACTTC. Amino acid sequence: CASSRDSRAGSVYQETQYF.

The chain uses TRBV4-1 and TRBJ1-1; D might be TRBD1 (5 bases). Germline V gives CDR1 MGHRA, CDR2 YSYEKL. With 2 bases removed from V and 3 bases from J, the gap between germline ends came to 10 bases. The CDR3 is made up of 14 amino acids. The CDR3 region is CASSQYGGDTEAFF. The DNA of the CDR3 is TGCGCCAGCAGCCAATATGGGGGGGACACTGAAGCTTTCTTT.

This clonotype was seen a handful of times. J is TRBJ2-2 and V is TRBV7-8; 7 nucleotides agree with TRBD1. The CDR3 length is 15 residues. Germline trimming cut 5 bases from V and 6 bases from J; bases unmatched to any gene: 9. From germline, CDR1 is SGHVS and CDR2 FQNEAQ. CDR3 loop: CASSRRGGSAGELFF. DNA for the CDR3: TGTGCCAGCAGCCGAAGAGGGGGCTCGGCCGGGGAGCTGTTTTTT. Together with reference TRBV7-8 and TRBJ2-2, the CDR3 gives the full variable domain: GAGVSQSPRYKVAKRGQDVALRCDPISGHVSLFWYQQALGQGPEFLTYFQNEAQLDKSGLPSDRFFAERPEGSVSTLKIQRTQQEDSAVYLCASSRRGGSAGELFFGEGSRLTVL.

This sequence joins TRBV6-1 and TRBJ1-2; a possible D gene is TRBD1 (5 bases). V lost 5 bases, J lost 3 bases, and 22 bases lay in between. Germline CDR1 is MNHNS and CDR2 is SASEGT. This CDR3 region has 17 residues. CDR3 bases: TGTGCCAGCAGTCCTCGGGGCGGGCCCGGCGGCCACTATGGCTACACCTTC. Its protein is CASSPRGGPGGHYGYTF.

The sample holds a few counts of this clonotype. V is TRBV6-1 and J is TRBJ2-4; D remains ambiguous. There are 13 residues in the CDR3. Trimming stripped 4 bases from V and 5 bases from J, with 9 bases between. The germline gives CDR1 MNHNS, CDR2 SASEGT. The CDR3 region is CASSVGIQNIQYF. Here the CDR3 DNA reads TGTGCCAGCAGTGTCGGCATCCAAAACATTCAGTACTTC.

J is TRBJ2-7 and V is TRBV23-1; D is possibly TRBD2 (6 bases). TRBV23-1 is filed as an ORF, its function uncertain. Trimming removed 7 bases at V and 3 bases at J, with 25 bases between. The CDR3 loop spans 17 amino acids. The CDR3 region is CASNPLTRLGPHYEQYV. CDR3 coding DNA: TGCGCCAGCAACCCTCTTACTCGACTAGGCCCACACTACGAGCAGTACGTC.

This rearrangement joins TRBV7-9 to TRBJ2-5, with 12 positions matching TRBD2. V lost 8 bases to trimming and J lost 9 bases; unmatched junction nucleotides: 10. The CDR3 runs to 14 residues. Germline V gives CDR1 SEHNR, CDR2 FQNEAQ (reference sequence). CDR3 amino acids: CASRLAGDRVAQYF. The CDR3 coding sequence is TGTGCCAGCCGACTAGCGGGGGACCGGGTGGCCCAGTACTTC.

This clonotype was seen more than once but under ten times. The J gene is TRBJ2-3, the V gene TRBV7-9; D possibly corresponds to TRBD1 (5 bases). This CDR3 is 16 amino acids long. Trimming shortened V by 5 bases and J by 2 bases, and 17 bases separated the two germline ends. CDR1 SEHNR and CDR2 FQNEAQ come from the germline V gene (reference sequence). Here the CDR3 reads CASSLATASSTDTQYF. The CDR3 nucleotides read TGTGCCAGCAGCCTCGCGACAGCCTCCTCCACAGATACGCAGTATTTT.

CDR3 residues: CASGSRTVNTGELFF. CDR3 nucleotides: TGTGCTAGTGGTTCCCGGACAGTGAACACCGGGGAGCTGTTTTTT. V usage is TRBV12-5 and J usage is TRBJ2-2, with a tentative D call TRBD1 (6 bases). The CDR3 extends over 15 amino acids. V lost 4 bases, J lost 1 base, and 10 bases lay in between. Germline loops: CDR1 LGHNT, CDR2 FRNRAP.

The CDR3 region has the DNA TGTGCCAGCAGTTACGGAAGCAGGGACGAGCAGTACGTC. It encodes CASSYGSRDEQYV. This rearrangement joins TRBV6-6 to TRBJ2-7; possibly TRBD1 for D (5 bases). With 2 bases removed from V and 5 bases from J, the gap between germline ends came to 10 bases. From germline, CDR1 is MNHNY and CDR2 SVGAGI (reference sequence). This CDR3 is 13 amino acids long.

This clonotype was detected once. The chain employs TRBV10-3 and TRBJ2-7, with D possibly being TRBD1 (5 bases). Germline CDR1 and CDR2: ENHRY and SYGVKD. The CDR3 has 16 residues. V was shortened by 3 bases and J by 3 bases, with 18 bases between the two germline ends. CDR3 sequence reads: CAISDHSDSYFYEQYF. The CDR3 region has the DNA TGTGCCATCAGTGATCACTCTGACAGTTATTTCTACGAGCAGTACTTC.

This clonotype was found a few times. This chain links TRBV6-1 with TRBJ1-1, with no clear D. The CDR3 totals 13 residues. Per the germline V gene, CDR1 is MNHNS and CDR2 is SASEGT. V lost 6 bases to trimming and J lost 3 bases, with 11 bases between them. CDR3 in DNA: TGTGCCAGCAGGGGTAATTCGGACACTGAAGCTTTCTTT. Translated, it gives CASRGNSDTEAFF.

This clonotype was seen a handful of times. The rearrangement links TRBV10-2 to TRBJ1-4; D is perhaps TRBD1 (5 bases). V shed 1 base and J shed 3 bases, with 18 bases lying between them. This CDR3 region has 18 residues. Per the germline V gene, CDR1 is WSHSY and CDR2 is SAAADI. CDR3: CASSELLRMGTANEKLFF. The CDR3 DNA follows: TGCGCCAGCAGTGAGTTGCTTCGTATGGGGACCGCTAATGAAAAACTGTTTTTT.

This clonotype was counted between two and nine times. The chain has TRBV4-1 and TRBJ1-5, with a possible D match to TRBD1 (5 bases). CDR1 is MGHRA and CDR2 is YSYEKL in the germline V gene. Trimming pared 1 base from V and 9 bases from J, leaving 10 bases between. The CDR3 extends over 13 amino acids. The DNA for the CDR3 is TGCGCCAGCAGCCAAGCCGGGGGGTGGCCCCAGCATTTT. Translating it yields CASSQAGGWPQHF.

This chain links TRBV12-3 or TRBV12-4 with TRBJ1-1; D not resolved. The CDR3 extends over 14 amino acids. The V gene lost 1 base and the J gene lost 7 bases, with 13 bases spanning the gap. CDR3 DNA sequence: TGTGCCAGCAGTTTAGTTAGGTTTCCTGTTGAAGCTTTCTTT. Its translation is CASSLVRFPVEAFF.

V usage is TRBV15 and J usage is TRBJ2-5; no clear D gene. Trimming removed 0 bases at V and 0 bases at J, with 5 bases between. Germline assignment: CDR1 LNHNV and CDR2 YYDKDF (reference sequence). CDR3 length equals 14 residues. The chain's CDR3 is CATSREADQETQYF. The CDR3 nucleotides read TGTGCCACCAGCAGAGAGGCAGACCAAGAGACCCAGTACTTC. The full variable domain, its missing parts supplied by reference TRBV15 and TRBJ2-5, is DAMVIQNPRYQVTQFGKPVTLSCSQTLNHNVMYWYQQKSSQAPKLLFHYYDKDFNNEADTPDNFQSRRPNTSFCFLDIRSPGLGDTAMYLCATSREADQETQYFGPGTRLLVL.

Here the CDR3 reads CASSQDRLGYGYTF. The CDR3 DNA sequence: TGCGCCAGCAGCCAAGATCGATTGGGGTATGGCTACACCTTC. J is TRBJ1-2 and V is TRBV4-3; no clear D. Trimming removed 0 bases at V and 5 bases at J, with 10 bases between. The germline V gene has CDR1 LGHNA and CDR2 YSLEER. The CDR3 spans 14 residues.

This clonotype appeared a few times. J is TRBJ1-1 and V is TRBV7-9, with TRBD1 as a possible D gene (5 bases). CDR1 is SEHNR, CDR2 FQNEAQ, per germline (reference sequence). The CDR3 length is 13 residues. V was pared by 1 base and J by 6 bases, with 9 bases between. The CDR3 region has the DNA TGTGCCAGCAGCTTAGGGGGGATCTCTGAAGCTTTCTTT. Amino acids: CASSLGGISEAFF.

The genes are TRBV4-1 and TRBJ1-1, with D uncertain. The V gene's germline CDR1 is MGHRA and CDR2 YSYEKL. The CDR3 has 14 residues. V was pared by 3 bases and J by 1 base, with 9 bases between. CDR3 amino acids: CASSHPVENTEAFF. The CDR3 DNA is TGCGCCAGCAGCCACCCCGTCGAGAACACTGAAGCTTTCTTT.

This sequence joins TRBV10-3 and TRBJ2-7; the D gene is possibly TRBD2 (6 bases). CDR1 is ENHRY and CDR2 is SYGVKD in the germline V gene. CDR3 length equals 12 residues. The CDR3: CAVRREAYEQYF. In DNA, the CDR3 is TGTGCTGTGAGGAGGGAAGCCTACGAGCAGTACTTC.

The rearrangement joins TRBV7-8 to TRBJ1-3; unclear D gene. The V end was cut by 1 base, the J end by 2 bases, with 21 bases between. Germline lookup yields CDR1 SGHVS and CDR2 FQNEAQ. There are 19 residues in the CDR3. The CDR3 DNA follows: TGTGCCAGCAGCTTAGGTGTGGGGTCTGAATTTGTTACTGGAAACACCATATATTTT. This sequence encodes CASSLGVGSEFVTGNTIYF.

In DNA form, the CDR3 reads TGTGCCAGCAGCCCCCAACAAGCGGGGCATTGGACCTACGAGCAGTACGTC. As protein: CASSPQQAGHWTYEQYV. The rearrangement joins TRBV6-5 to TRBJ2-7; 7 bases are shared with TRBD2. The germline V gene encodes CDR1 MNHEY and CDR2 SVGAGI. The CDR3 sequence is 17 residues long. V shed 6 bases and J 2 bases; nucleotides not matched to a gene: 16.

The chain employs TRBV7-6 and TRBJ1-1; 7 bases line up with TRBD1. CDR1 and CDR2 from the germline V gene are SGHVS and FNYEAQ. V lost 1 base to trimming and J lost 8 bases; unmatched junction nucleotides: 13. The CDR3 totals 16 residues. In nucleotides, the CDR3 is TGTGCCAGCAGCTTAGTGGGACAGCCACCTCACCCGGAAGCTTTCTTT. It yields the protein CASSLVGQPPHPEAFF.

V usage is TRBV6-2 or TRBV6-3 and J usage is TRBJ2-7, with 9 bases lining up with TRBD1. The CDR3 extends over 16 amino acids. Trimming removed 4 bases from V and 2 bases from J; junction bases left unmatched: 9. The germline V gene has CDR1 MNHEY and CDR2 SVGEGT. CDR3 sequence (DNA): TGTGCCAGCAGTTCCTCCAGGACAGGGGATCCCTACGAGCAGTACGTC. Protein: CASSSSRTGDPYEQYV.

There are a few counts of this clonotype. The gene calls are TRBV4-3 and TRBJ1-1, with D maybe TRBD1 (6 bases). Trimming took off 2 bases at V and 7 bases at J, with 11 bases between the two ends. The CDR3 is 13 amino acids. Germline values: CDR1 LGHNA, CDR2 YSLEER. The CDR3 nucleotides are TGCGCCAGCAGCCAAACGACAGGCTTTGAAGCTTTCTTT. This gives the protein CASSQTTGFEAFF.

The sample holds many counts of this clonotype. This rearrangement joins TRBV7-2 to TRBJ2-7; D is undetermined. V lost 4 bases, J lost 6 bases, and 7 bases lay in between. The CDR3 has 11 amino acids. Germline lookup yields CDR1 SGHTA and CDR2 FQGNSA. This chain's CDR3 is CASSSSLEQYF. CDR3 sequence (DNA): TGTGCCAGCAGCTCCTCCCTCGAGCAGTACTTC.

This clonotype was counted only a few times. The gene calls are TRBV11-1 and TRBJ2-2; 15 positions agree with TRBD2. CDR1 and CDR2 from the germline V gene are SGHAT and FQDESV (reference sequence). Unmatched junction bases numbered 8, after V lost 5 bases and J lost 4 bases. This CDR3 comprises 18 residues. CDR3 sequence (DNA): TGTGCCAGCAGCCACGGACTAGCGGGGGGGCGGGTCACCGGGGAGCTGTTTTTT. This gives the protein CASSHGLAGGRVTGELFF.